What follows is one T cell receptor (beta chain) and its context. The antigen is not known. The data were obtained in a study of OX40 agonist ivuxolimab in advanced cancers. Study results and caveats: In CD8+ T cells, expanded clones were on average more numerous than in CD4+. CD4+ and CD8+ blood T cells expanded clonally by week 6 at 0.1 to 3.0 mg/kg. Low normalized T-cell clonal expansion was also seen in some nonresponders.

Blood samples were obtained at baseline, cycle 4 day 1, and cycle 7 day 1. V trimming: 7 bases; J trimming: 4 bases; junction bases outside the gene matches: 10. The germline V gene encodes CDR1 ENHRY and CDR2 SYGVKD. The CDR3 loop spans 15 amino acids. Measured with immunoSEQ multiplex PCR; TCRdb has only the in-frame clones, and not every one. The sample shows 60,000 to 90,000 clones, around 80% of them seen only once. Specimen: CD4+ or CD8+ T cells sorted from blood, collected in a trial of the OX40 agonist ivuxolimab. The J gene is TRBJ1-1, the V gene TRBV10-3; 9 nucleotides match TRBD1. The sequence came from an adult with an advanced solid tumor such as melanoma, head and neck, liver or kidney cancer. CDR3 nucleotide sequence: TGTGCCATCAACACAGGGGGCACCGTGGGCACTGAAGCTTTCTTT. Translating gives CAINTGGTVGTEAFF.